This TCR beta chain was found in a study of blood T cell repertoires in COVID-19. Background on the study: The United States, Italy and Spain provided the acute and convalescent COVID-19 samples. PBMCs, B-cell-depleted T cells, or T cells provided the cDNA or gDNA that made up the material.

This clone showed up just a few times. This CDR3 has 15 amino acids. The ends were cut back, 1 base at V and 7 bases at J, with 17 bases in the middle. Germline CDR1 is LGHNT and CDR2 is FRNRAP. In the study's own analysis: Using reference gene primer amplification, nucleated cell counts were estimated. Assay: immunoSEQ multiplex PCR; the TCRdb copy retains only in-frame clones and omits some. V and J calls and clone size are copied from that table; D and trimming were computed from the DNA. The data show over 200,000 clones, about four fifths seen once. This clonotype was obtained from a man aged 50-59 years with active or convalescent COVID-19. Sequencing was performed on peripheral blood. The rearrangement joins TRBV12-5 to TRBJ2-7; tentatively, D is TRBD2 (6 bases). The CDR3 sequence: CASGLALGRAGEQYF. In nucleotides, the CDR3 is TGTGCTAGTGGTTTGGCACTCGGACGCGCGGGGGAGCAGTACTTC.